This is a list of T cell receptor beta chains from one sample in a study of response to subunit inactivated influenza vaccine. MiXCR was run by TCRdb on the RT-PCR reads, yielding one entry per CDR3 protein. The data contain approximately 730,000 distinct CDR3 sequences, approximately 14% of them singletons. The sample was PBMCs from blood, taken about 14 days before vaccination. The receptor source for this set is a middle-aged man who received an inactivated influenza vaccine. Both conserved end residues are part of each CDR3. D genes are given only for firm matches. Size tells how often a clone was seen (once, few, many) or the class of an expanded clone, and some rows leave it out.

cdr3_length,clone_size,j_call,v_call,d_call,cdr3_aa,cdr3_nt
13,NA,TRBJ2-5,TRBV5-1,NA,CASSWEQRETQYF,TGCGCCAGCAGCTGGGAACAGAGAGAGACCCAGTACTTC
14,few,TRBJ2-7,TRBV11-2,NA,CASSLDQGSYEQYF,TGTGCCAGCAGCTTAGATCAGGGGAGCTACGAGCAGTACTTC
16,NA,TRBJ2-1,TRBV15,TRBD1,CATSRVVGTEYNEQFF,TGTGCCACCAGCAGAGTTGTCGGGACAGAGTACAATGAGCAGTTCTTC
14,many,TRBJ1-5,TRBV2,TRBD1,CASSYGQGNQPQHF,TGTGCCAGCAGTTACGGACAGGGGAATCAGCCCCAGCATTTT
12,many,TRBJ2-3,TRBV6-6,NA,CASRFRQGLWYF,TGTGCCAGCAGATTCCGGCAGGGCCTGTGGTATTTT
16,NA,TRBJ2-7,TRBV4-3,TRBD2,CASSQDQRGGTYEQYF,TGCGCCAGCAGCCAAGACCAGCGGGGGGGAACCTACGAGCAGTACTTC
14,many,TRBJ2-7,TRBV12-3/TRBV12-4,TRBD1,CASSSTGEAYEQYF,TGTGCCAGCAGCTCGACAGGGGAGGCCTACGAGCAGTACTTC
13,few,TRBJ2-7,TRBV2,NA,CASSDRISYEQYF,TGTGCCAGCAGTGACAGGATTTCCTACGAGCAGTACTTC
13,few,TRBJ2-4,TRBV2,TRBD2,CASSPIAGGRPDF,TGTGCCAGCAGTCCGATAGCGGGGGGGCGACCAGACTTC
14,NA,TRBJ2-1,TRBV5-1,NA,CASSQGNVDNEQFF,TGCGCCAGCAGCCAAGGGAATGTCGACAATGAGCAGTTCTTC
17,once,TRBJ2-2,TRBV7-3,TRBD2,CASSPTAGVGNTGELFF,TGTGCCAGCAGCCCGACGGCGGGGGTAGGGAACACCGGGGAGCTGTTTTTT
18,NA,TRBJ1-1,TRBV6-2/TRBV6-3,NA,CASRYMLPRVKTNTEAFF,TGTGCCAGCAGGTATATGTTACCCCGGGTCAAAACGAACACTGAAGCTTTCTTT
16,NA,TRBJ1-6,TRBV5-4,NA,CASSVEQGAYNSPLHF,TGTGCCAGCAGCGTAGAGCAGGGCGCCTATAATTCACCCCTCCACTTT
17,NA,TRBJ2-7,TRBV7-2,TRBD2,CASSFTSGRGAGGEQYF,TGTGCCAGCAGCTTTACTAGCGGGAGAGGCGCTGGTGGCGAGCAGTACTTC
13,NA,TRBJ1-2,TRBV6-5,NA,CASSSLGVGGYTF,TGTGCCAGCAGTTCCTTAGGGGTGGGTGGCTACACCTTC
14,few,TRBJ1-2,TRBV12-3/TRBV12-4,NA,CASSPNRVGSGYTF,TGTGCCAGCAGTCCGAACAGGGTTGGTTCCGGCTACACCTTC
19,few,TRBJ1-4,TRBV13,NA,CASSFRGQGPFKTNEKLFF,TGTGCCAGCAGCTTTCGGGGCCAGGGGCCGTTTAAAACTAATGAAAAACTGTTTTTT
14,many,TRBJ1-1,TRBV6-5,NA,CASSYGVMNTEAFF,TGTGCCAGCAGTTACGGGGTGATGAACACTGAAGCTTTCTTT
18,many,TRBJ2-1,TRBV5-1,TRBD2,CASSSYDRTSGIYNEQFF,TGCGCCAGCAGCTCCTACGATAGGACTAGCGGTATCTACAATGAGCAGTTCTTC
14,few,TRBJ1-5,TRBV29-1,NA,CSVEDGTSNQPQHF,TGCAGCGTTGAGGACGGGACCAGCAATCAGCCCCAGCATTTT
18,NA,TRBJ2-3,TRBV11-1,NA,CASSLGLVAAKLPDTQYF,TGTGCCAGCAGCTTAGGGCTGGTGGCCGCCAAGCTCCCAGATACGCAGTATTTT
13,NA,TRBJ1-2,TRBV4-2,TRBD1,CASSTQGNYGYTF,TGTGCCAGCAGCACACAGGGGAACTATGGCTACACCTTC
16,few,TRBJ2-1,TRBV6-5,TRBD1,CASSNSDRGRSGEQFF,TGTGCCAGCAGTAACTCGGACAGGGGGCGAAGTGGTGAGCAGTTCTTC
18,NA,TRBJ2-3,TRBV7-8,TRBD2,CASSVGRGGLRLADTQYF,TGTGCCAGCAGCGTAGGGCGGGGGGGTTTACGTCTTGCAGATACGCAGTATTTT
14,NA,TRBJ2-4,TRBV19,NA,CASSRTETKNIQYF,TGTGCCAGTAGTAGGACAGAAACCAAAAACATTCAGTACTTC
16,NA,TRBJ2-5,TRBV7-9,TRBD1,CASVNYRDRGLWTQYF,TGTGCCAGCGTGAATTACCGGGACAGGGGATTATGGACCCAGTACTTC
15,few,TRBJ1-5,TRBV4-2,NA,CASSQVGSSNQPQHF,TGTGCCAGCAGCCAAGTAGGGAGTAGCAATCAGCCCCAGCATTTT
16,NA,TRBJ2-7,TRBV5-5,NA,CASSFPDSLSSYEQYF,TGTGCCAGCAGCTTTCCGGACAGTCTGAGCTCCTACGAGCAGTACTTC
12,NA,TRBJ1-5,TRBV20-1,NA,CSARYTDQPQHF,TGCAGTGCTAGATACACCGATCAGCCCCAGCATTTT
16,NA,TRBJ2-7,TRBV28,NA,CASSFPLRRSPYEQYF,TGTGCCAGCAGTTTTCCCTTAAGGCGGTCACCGTACGAGCAGTACTTC
17,NA,TRBJ2-2,TRBV6-5,TRBD2,CASSYWRTSANTGELFF,TGTGCCAGCAGTTATTGGAGGACTAGCGCGAACACCGGGGAGCTGTTTTTT
15,few,TRBJ2-7,TRBV18,NA,CASSESAGSSSEQYF,TGTGCCAGCTCTGAGTCGGCAGGATCCTCTAGCGAGCAGTACTTC
12,few,TRBJ1-1,TRBV10-3,NA,CAISEGNTEAFF,TGTGCCATCAGTGAGGGGAACACTGAAGCTTTCTTT
16,NA,TRBJ2-5,TRBV9,TRBD2,CASRAPGTSGQETQYF,TGTGCCAGCAGAGCTCCCGGGACTAGCGGACAAGAGACCCAGTACTTC
14,many,TRBJ1-4,TRBV11-2,NA,CASSRGNRAQKLFF,TGTGCCAGCAGCCGAGGGAACAGGGCTCAAAAACTGTTTTTT
17,few,TRBJ2-3,TRBV28,NA,CASSPLGVADTTDTQYF,TGTGCCAGCAGTCCCTTGGGGGTAGCGGATACCACAGATACGCAGTATTTT
12,many,TRBJ2-7,TRBV18,NA,CASSLVNYEQYF,TGTGCCAGCTCACTAGTTAATTACGAGCAGTACTTC
14,NA,TRBJ1-2,TRBV12-3/TRBV12-4,NA,CASSLNQAPGGYTF,TGTGCCAGCAGTTTAAACCAAGCCCCTGGGGGCTACACCTTC
13,NA,TRBJ2-1,TRBV5-1,TRBD2,CASSLALAGEQFF,TGCGCCAGCAGCTTGGCTCTAGCGGGAGAGCAGTTCTTC
17,NA,TRBJ2-6,TRBV6-4,NA,CASSDSTTASGANVLTF,TGTGCCAGCAGTGACTCGACAACGGCCTCTGGGGCCAACGTCCTGACTTTC
17,NA,TRBJ2-7,TRBV5-6,TRBD1,CASSRKGQEWASYEQYF,TGTGCCAGCAGCCGGAAAGGACAGGAGTGGGCCTCTTACGAGCAGTACTTC
17,NA,TRBJ2-1,TRBV29-1,TRBD1,CSVEWTGLPSMDNEQFF,TGCAGCGTTGAATGGACAGGCCTCCCCTCTATGGACAATGAGCAGTTCTTC
14,few,TRBJ1-1,TRBV20-1,NA,CSARDVRVNTDAFF,TGCAGTGCTAGAGATGTCAGGGTGAACACTGATGCTTTCTTT
15,NA,TRBJ2-3,TRBV18,NA,CASSPMDIYTDTQYF,TGTGCCAGCTCACCAATGGACATATACACAGATACGCAGTATTTT
15,NA,TRBJ1-1,TRBV7-2,NA,CASSTSRRGSAEAFF,TGTGCCAGCAGCACCTCGCGGCGGGGATCCGCTGAAGCTTTCTTT
14,NA,TRBJ1-1,TRBV4-3,TRBD1,CASSQDTTGGTAFF,TGCGCCAGCAGCCAAGACACGACAGGGGGGACGGCTTTCTTT
15,many,TRBJ1-6,TRBV10-3,NA,CAISEGRELNSPLHF,TGTGCCATCAGTGAGGGGAGGGAGCTTAATTCACCCCTCCACTTT
14,NA,TRBJ1-5,TRBV20-1,NA,CSVLKTGGNQPQHF,TGCAGTGTTCTCAAGACTGGAGGCAATCAGCCCCAGCATTTT
18,NA,TRBJ2-2,TRBV11-2,TRBD2,CASSRTSGGAFESGELFF,TGTGCCAGCAGCAGGACTAGCGGGGGCGCTTTCGAATCCGGGGAGCTGTTTTTT
14,many,TRBJ1-2,TRBV2,TRBD1,CASSLTGNNYGYTF,TGTGCCAGCAGTCTGACAGGGAATAACTATGGCTACACCTTC
16,NA,TRBJ2-2,TRBV6-2/TRBV6-3,TRBD1,CASRHRDRGYTGELFF,TGTGCCAGCAGGCACCGGGACAGGGGTTACACCGGGGAGCTGTTTTTT
15,many,TRBJ2-2,TRBV4-3,NA,CASSLGIRNTGELFF,TGCGCCAGCAGCCTAGGGATAAGGAACACCGGGGAGCTGTTTTTT
14,NA,TRBJ2-4,TRBV20-1,TRBD2,CSAPTSGSRNIQYF,TGCAGTGCACCGACTAGCGGGAGTAGAAACATTCAGTACTTC
17,NA,TRBJ1-6,TRBV5-1,TRBD1,CASSTGQGAMDNSPLHF,TGCGCCAGCAGCACGGGACAGGGGGCGATGGATAATTCACCCCTCCACTTT